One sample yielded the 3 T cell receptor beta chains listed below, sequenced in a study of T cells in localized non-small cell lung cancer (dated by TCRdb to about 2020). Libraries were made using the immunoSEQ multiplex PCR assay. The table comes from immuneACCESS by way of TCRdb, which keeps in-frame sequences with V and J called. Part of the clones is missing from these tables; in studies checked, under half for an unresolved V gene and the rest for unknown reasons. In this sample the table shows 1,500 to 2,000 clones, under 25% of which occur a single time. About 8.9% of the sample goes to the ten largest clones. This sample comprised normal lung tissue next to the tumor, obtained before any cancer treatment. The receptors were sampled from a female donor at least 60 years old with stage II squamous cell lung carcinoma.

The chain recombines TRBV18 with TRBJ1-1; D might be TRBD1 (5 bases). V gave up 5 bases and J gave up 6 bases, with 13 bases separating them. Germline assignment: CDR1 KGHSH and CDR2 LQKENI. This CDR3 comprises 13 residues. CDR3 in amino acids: CASSTGGEAEAFF. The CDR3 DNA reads TGTGCCAGCTCAACGGGGGGAGAGGCTGAAGCTTTCTTT. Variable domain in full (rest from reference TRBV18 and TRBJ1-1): NAGVMQNPRHLVRRRGQEARLRCSPMKGHSHVYWYRQLPEEGLKFMVYLQKENIIDESGMPKERFSAEFPKEGPSILRIQQVVRGDSAAYFCASSTGGEAEAFFGQGTRLTVV.

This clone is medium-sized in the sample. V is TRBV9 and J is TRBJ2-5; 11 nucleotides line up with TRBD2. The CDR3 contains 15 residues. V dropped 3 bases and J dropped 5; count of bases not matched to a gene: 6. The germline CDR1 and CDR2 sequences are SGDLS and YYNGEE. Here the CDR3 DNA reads TGTGCCAGCAGCGCCCGACTAGCGGGGAGGGAGACCCAGTACTTC. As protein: CASSARLAGRETQYF.

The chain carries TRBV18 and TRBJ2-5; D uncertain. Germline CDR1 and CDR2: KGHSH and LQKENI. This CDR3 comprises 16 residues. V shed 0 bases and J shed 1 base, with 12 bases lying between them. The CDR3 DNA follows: TGTGCCAGCTCACCACCGGCTAGGGTTAGCCAAGAGACCCAGTACTTC. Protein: CASSPPARVSQETQYF.